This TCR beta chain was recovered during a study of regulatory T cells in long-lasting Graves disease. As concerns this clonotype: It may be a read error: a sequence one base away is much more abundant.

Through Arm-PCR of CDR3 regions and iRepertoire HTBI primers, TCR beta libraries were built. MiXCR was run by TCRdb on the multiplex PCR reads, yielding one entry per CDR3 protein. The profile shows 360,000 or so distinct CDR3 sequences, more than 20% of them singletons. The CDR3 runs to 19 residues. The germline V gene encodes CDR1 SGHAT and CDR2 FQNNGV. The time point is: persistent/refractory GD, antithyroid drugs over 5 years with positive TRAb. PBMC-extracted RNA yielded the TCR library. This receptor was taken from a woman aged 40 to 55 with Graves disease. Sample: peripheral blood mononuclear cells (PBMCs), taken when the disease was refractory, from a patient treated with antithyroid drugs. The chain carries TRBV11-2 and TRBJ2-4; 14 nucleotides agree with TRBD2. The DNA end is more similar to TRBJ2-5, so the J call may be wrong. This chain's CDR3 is CASSSGLGGLAGVLKTQYF. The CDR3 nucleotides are TGTGCCAGCAGTTCGGGACTAGGGGGACTAGCGGGAGTCTTGAAGACCCAGTACTTC.